The 8 T cell receptor beta chains in this list originate from one sample, sequenced in a study of OX40 agonist ivuxolimab in advanced cancers. Clones were sequenced by immunoSEQ multiplex PCR, and TCRdb holds only the in-frame ones, with some missing. The top ten hold 11% of the sample, which has about 6,700 clones, about 95% seen once. Sequencing used CD4+ or CD8+ T cells sorted from blood, obtained in a trial of the OX40 agonist ivuxolimab. These receptors were taken from an adult with an advanced solid tumor such as melanoma, head and neck, liver or kidney cancer.

This chain uses TRBV27 with TRBJ2-7, with TRBD1 matching 8 bases. This CDR3 comprises 14 residues. The V and J ends lost 7 bases and 1 base, in that order; junction bases with no gene match: 6. CDR1 and CDR2 from the germline V gene are MNHEY and SMNVEV (reference sequence). For the CDR3, the DNA is TGTGCCAGCACTAAAGGACAGGGTTCCTACGAGCAGTACTTC. Protein: CASTKGQGSYEQYF.

The chain uses TRBV20-1 and TRBJ2-5; D remains ambiguous. The germline gives CDR1 DFQATT, CDR2 SNEGSKA (reference sequence). The CDR3 covers 10 residues. The CDR3 reads CSAYQETQYF. CDR3 nucleotide sequence: TGCAGCGCTTATCAAGAGACCCAGTACTTC.

V usage is TRBV30 and J usage is TRBJ1-2, with D perhaps matching TRBD1 (5 bases). The V end lost 4 bases, the J end lost 4 bases, and 13 bases lay between the germline ends. The CDR3 sequence is 13 residues long. Germline lookup yields CDR1 GTSNPN and CDR2 SVGIG (reference sequence). The CDR3 is CAWNGARLYGYTF. The DNA of the CDR3 is TGTGCCTGGAATGGGGCCCGACTCTATGGCTACACCTTC.

The chain couples TRBV2 to TRBJ2-4; D possibly corresponds to TRBD1 (5 bases). There are 11 residues in the CDR3. The V end was cut by 2 bases, the J end by 14 bases, with 10 bases between. Germline V CDR1 and CDR2: SNHLY, FYNNEI. This CDR3 reads CASSEWGNEYF. DNA of the CDR3: TGTGCCAGCAGTGAATGGGGCAACGAGTACTTC.

The gene calls are TRBV11-2 and TRBJ1-6; D perhaps matches TRBD1 (5 bases). Germline V gives CDR1 SGHAT, CDR2 FQNNGV. The CDR3 contains 13 residues. The V end lost 5 bases, the J end lost 14 bases, and 16 bases lay between the germline ends. CDR3 region: CASSPQTGVTLHF. CDR3 bases: TGTGCCAGCAGCCCCCAGACGGGGGTGACCCTCCACTTT.

The chain recombines TRBV27 with TRBJ2-1; D is possibly TRBD2 (5 bases). V was cut by 3 bases and J by 9 bases, with 12 bases left in between. This CDR3 is 13 amino acids long. The V gene's germline CDR1 is MNHEY and CDR2 SMNVEV (reference sequence). CDR3 DNA: TGTGCCAGCAGTTTCGGTAGCCGGGGTGAGCAGTTCTTC. Translation: CASSFGSRGEQFF.

The V and J genes are TRBV7-3 and TRBJ2-5, with TRBD2 matching 12 bases. Germline values: CDR1 SGHTA, CDR2 FQGTGA. V lost 5 bases, J lost 2 bases, and 12 bases stayed unmatched. This CDR3 spans 18 amino acids. CDR3 sequence: CASSPSLAGGREQETQYF. CDR3 sequence (DNA): TGTGCCAGCAGCCCAAGCCTAGCGGGAGGGAGGGAACAAGAGACCCAGTACTTC.

In DNA, the CDR3 is TGCGCCAGCAGTTCTACAGGGGATTCACCCCTCCACTTT. This translates into CASSSTGDSPLHF. V usage is TRBV10-2 and J usage is TRBJ1-6; TRBD1 matches 7 bases. The CDR3 runs to 13 residues. After removal of 5 bases from V and 8 bases from J, the junction contained 3 bases not matched to a gene. The germline gives CDR1 WSHSY, CDR2 SAAADI.